Listed below are T cell receptor beta chains from one sample, sequenced in a study of sequential checkpoint blockade in melanoma. Some clones are missing from TCRdb's copy, which holds only in-frame ones; the method was immunoSEQ multiplex PCR. Of tens of thousands of clones listed, roughly 90% were seen once; the top ten hold approximately 12%. Here the sequenced sample was CD8+ T cells sorted from blood (inferred from file names), taken from a patient given nivolumab and ipilimumab in sequence. These receptors were obtained from a human donor with melanoma. Both conserved end residues are part of each CDR3. Fields, in order: V gene, D gene, J gene, clone size, CDR3 DNA, CDR3 protein. A D gene is named only where the DNA matches it firmly. Not every row has a clone size; where given, it reads once, few, many or a size class.

v_call: TRBV28
d_call: TRBD2
j_call: TRBJ2-2
clone_size: medium-sized
cdr3_nt: TGTGCCAGCAGTCTACTGGCTAGCGGGAGGGCCACCGGGGAGCTGTTTTTT
cdr3_aa: CASSLLASGRATGELFF

v_call: TRBV5-6
d_call: TRBD2
j_call: TRBJ2-1
clone_size: once
cdr3_nt: TGTGCCAGCAGCTTCCCCCTAGCGGGATACAATGAGCAGTTCTTC
cdr3_aa: CASSFPLAGYNEQFF

v_call: TRBV4-1
d_call: .
j_call: TRBJ1-5
clone_size: .
cdr3_nt: TGCGCCAGCAGCCAAGAGGCGACAGGTCGAAGTCAGCCCCAGCATTTT
cdr3_aa: CASSQEATGRSQPQHF

v_call: TRBV13
d_call: .
j_call: TRBJ1-2
clone_size: .
cdr3_nt: TGTGCCAGCAGCTTAGAAGGCAGGAGGGTTTATGGCTACACCTTC
cdr3_aa: CASSLEGRRVYGYTF

v_call: TRBV4-1
d_call: .
j_call: TRBJ2-5
clone_size: few
cdr3_nt: TGCGCCAGCAGCCAAGGATTAGGGGGTGGGGAGACCCAGTACTTC
cdr3_aa: CASSQGLGGGETQYF

v_call: TRBV11-3
d_call: TRBD1
j_call: TRBJ1-3
clone_size: .
cdr3_nt: TGTGCCAGCAGCCCCGGGACAGCTGGAAACACCATATATTTT
cdr3_aa: CASSPGTAGNTIYF

v_call: TRBV27
d_call: .
j_call: TRBJ2-7
clone_size: .
cdr3_nt: TGTGCCAGCAGTTTAAGGGGACTCGGGGCCTACGAGCAGTACTTC
cdr3_aa: CASSLRGLGAYEQYF

v_call: TRBV4-1
d_call: TRBD2
j_call: TRBJ2-7
clone_size: few
cdr3_nt: TGCGCCAGCAGCTACGGACTAGCGGGAGTGTGGGAGCAGTACTTC
cdr3_aa: CASSYGLAGVWEQYF

v_call: TRBV11-2
d_call: .
j_call: TRBJ2-7
clone_size: .
cdr3_nt: TGTGCCAGCAGCTTAGCAGGGGCCTACGAGCAGTACTTC
cdr3_aa: CASSLAGAYEQYF

v_call: TRBV6-5
d_call: .
j_call: TRBJ1-2
clone_size: .
cdr3_nt: TGTGCCAGCAGGGCCAGGGACTCCAACTATGGCTACACCTTC
cdr3_aa: CASRARDSNYGYTF

v_call: TRBV5-4
d_call: TRBD1
j_call: TRBJ2-7
clone_size: .
cdr3_nt: TGTGCCAGCAGCTTTGGGACAGCGTACGAGCAGTACTTC
cdr3_aa: CASSFGTAYEQYF

v_call: TRBV10-1
d_call: .
j_call: TRBJ2-1
clone_size: .
cdr3_nt: TGCGCCAGCCCCATAGCGAGCCTACACAATGAGCAGTTCTTC
cdr3_aa: CASPIASLHNEQFF

v_call: TRBV5-6
d_call: TRBD2
j_call: TRBJ2-7
clone_size: .
cdr3_nt: TGTGCCAGCAGCTTGGCCCCGCCTAGCGGGGTTCCCTACGAGCAGTACTTC
cdr3_aa: CASSLAPPSGVPYEQYF

v_call: TRBV7-8
d_call: TRBD1
j_call: TRBJ2-2
clone_size: .
cdr3_nt: TGTGCCAGTAAGACAGGGGCCACCGGGGAGCTGTTTTTT
cdr3_aa: CASKTGATGELFF

v_call: TRBV27
d_call: TRBD1
j_call: TRBJ1-2
clone_size: .
cdr3_nt: TGTGCCAGCAGTCCCGAACAGGGGGCATTGGGCTATGGCTACACCTTC
cdr3_aa: CASSPEQGALGYGYTF

v_call: TRBV5-1
d_call: TRBD1
j_call: TRBJ2-1
clone_size: .
cdr3_nt: TGCGCCAGCAGCGGCCGGGACAGGGGATACAATGAGCAGTTCTTC
cdr3_aa: CASSGRDRGYNEQFF

v_call: TRBV19
d_call: TRBD1
j_call: TRBJ1-1
clone_size: .
cdr3_nt: TGTGCCAGTTCTTTTGCAGGGGGTGACACTGAAGCTTTCTTT
cdr3_aa: CASSFAGGDTEAFF

v_call: TRBV19
d_call: TRBD2
j_call: TRBJ2-7
clone_size: few
cdr3_nt: TGTGCCAGTATCCCCCGGACGGGACTAGCGGGAGAGGGGTCCTACGAGCAGTACTTC
cdr3_aa: CASIPRTGLAGEGSYEQYF

v_call: TRBV5-4
d_call: TRBD1
j_call: TRBJ2-6
clone_size: .
cdr3_nt: TGTGCCAGCAGCTCGGACAGGGGGGCAACTGGGGCCAACGTCCTGACTTTC
cdr3_aa: CASSSDRGATGANVLTF

v_call: TRBV7-9
d_call: .
j_call: TRBJ1-1
clone_size: few
cdr3_nt: TGTGCCAGCAGGGAAGGGGGGGGTGAAGCTTTCTTT
cdr3_aa: CASREGGGEAFF

v_call: TRBV19
d_call: .
j_call: TRBJ1-5
clone_size: .
cdr3_nt: TGTGCCAGTAGCATAGGTTTCGGGGGAGACCAGCCCCAGCATTTT
cdr3_aa: CASSIGFGGDQPQHF

v_call: TRBV27
d_call: TRBD1
j_call: TRBJ1-4
clone_size: .
cdr3_nt: TGTGCCAGCAGTCTTACAGGGGGAAATAATGAAAAACTGTTTTTT
cdr3_aa: CASSLTGGNNEKLFF

v_call: TRBV15
d_call: .
j_call: TRBJ2-7
clone_size: .
cdr3_nt: TGTGCCACCAGCAGAGTTTTCCCTGAGGAGCAGTACTTC
cdr3_aa: CATSRVFPEEQYF

v_call: TRBV27
d_call: .
j_call: TRBJ1-6
clone_size: few
cdr3_nt: TGTGCCAGCAGTGGCCCACGACCGCGGGGCTGGGCAAATTCACCCCTCCACTTT
cdr3_aa: CASSGPRPRGWANSPLHF

v_call: TRBV9
d_call: TRBD2
j_call: TRBJ2-3
clone_size: .
cdr3_nt: TGTGCCAGCAGCGCTAGCGGGAGGGGGGTCACAGATACGCAGTATTTT
cdr3_aa: CASSASGRGVTDTQYF

v_call: TRBV7-9
d_call: TRBD2
j_call: TRBJ2-7
clone_size: .
cdr3_nt: TGTGCCAGCAGCCACACTAGCGGGAGGGCTTACGAGCAGTACTTC
cdr3_aa: CASSHTSGRAYEQYF

v_call: TRBV5-1
d_call: TRBD1
j_call: TRBJ1-2
clone_size: .
cdr3_nt: TGCGCCAGCAGCTTGCAGGACAGGGGTGCCTATGGCTACACCTTC
cdr3_aa: CASSLQDRGAYGYTF

v_call: TRBV5-1
d_call: TRBD2
j_call: TRBJ2-7
clone_size: .
cdr3_nt: TGCGCCAGCAGCTCCCGACTAGCGAACGAGCAGTACTTC
cdr3_aa: CASSSRLANEQYF

v_call: TRBV4-1
d_call: TRBD1
j_call: TRBJ1-5
clone_size: .
cdr3_nt: TGCGCCAGCAGCCTAAGGGACAGCCAAGATCAGCCCCAGCATTTT
cdr3_aa: CASSLRDSQDQPQHF

v_call: TRBV27
d_call: .
j_call: TRBJ2-7
clone_size: .
cdr3_nt: TGTGCCAGCAGTTCCTTTTGGCAGGCTGACTCCTACGAGCAGTACTTC
cdr3_aa: CASSSFWQADSYEQYF

v_call: TRBV7-6
d_call: .
j_call: TRBJ2-3
clone_size: .
cdr3_nt: TGTGCCAGCAGCTTATGGCCAGCGGTCACAGATACGCAGTATTTT
cdr3_aa: CASSLWPAVTDTQYF

v_call: TRBV27
d_call: .
j_call: TRBJ1-3
clone_size: .
cdr3_nt: TGTGCCAGCAGTGCCGGCGGAGTCTCTGGAAACACCATATATTTT
cdr3_aa: CASSAGGVSGNTIYF

v_call: TRBV9
d_call: TRBD2
j_call: TRBJ2-1
clone_size: .
cdr3_nt: TGTGCCAGCAGCGTAGACGGGAGGAACTACAATGAGCAGTTCTTC
cdr3_aa: CASSVDGRNYNEQFF

v_call: TRBV19
d_call: .
j_call: TRBJ2-2
clone_size: once
cdr3_nt: TGTGCCAGTAGTATAGATGCACTTAACACCGGGGAGCTGTTTTTT
cdr3_aa: CASSIDALNTGELFF

v_call: TRBV27
d_call: TRBD1
j_call: TRBJ1-5
clone_size: .
cdr3_nt: TGTGCCAGCAGCCCAGGGGGCCGTAATCAGCCCCAGCATTTT
cdr3_aa: CASSPGGRNQPQHF

v_call: TRBV18
d_call: .
j_call: TRBJ2-3
clone_size: .
cdr3_nt: TGTGCCAGCTCACCACTAGAGGGCCCCGACACAGATACGCAGTATTTT
cdr3_aa: CASSPLEGPDTDTQYF

v_call: TRBV10-2
d_call: TRBD1
j_call: TRBJ2-5
clone_size: few
cdr3_nt: TGCGCCAGCTGGGGGACAGACCAAGAGACCCAGTACTTC
cdr3_aa: CASWGTDQETQYF

v_call: TRBV6-5
d_call: .
j_call: TRBJ1-4
clone_size: .
cdr3_nt: TGTGCCAGCAGTTCCCTATCGGGGGGAAAACTGTTTTTT
cdr3_aa: CASSSLSGGKLFF

v_call: TRBV7-9
d_call: .
j_call: TRBJ1-2
clone_size: .
cdr3_nt: TGTGCCAGCAGCTTAGTTTCCAGGGGTGACTATGGCTACACCTTC
cdr3_aa: CASSLVSRGDYGYTF

v_call: TRBV7-6
d_call: TRBD1
j_call: TRBJ1-6
clone_size: .
cdr3_nt: TGTGCCAGCAGCCAGACAGGGCCAAATTCACCCCTCCACTTT
cdr3_aa: CASSQTGPNSPLHF

v_call: TRBV11-3
d_call: .
j_call: TRBJ1-1
clone_size: .
cdr3_nt: TGTGCCAGCAGCTCCGCAGGGGACGCTTTCTTT
cdr3_aa: CASSSAGDAFF

v_call: TRBV7-3
d_call: .
j_call: TRBJ2-2
clone_size: few
cdr3_nt: TGTGCCAGCAGCGCCCGCTCCAGGGCTGACGGGGAGCTGTTTTTT
cdr3_aa: CASSARSRADGELFF

v_call: TRBV5-4
d_call: TRBD2
j_call: TRBJ2-3
clone_size: .
cdr3_nt: TGTGCCAGCAGCTTCCTAGCGGGAGCCACAGATACGCAGTATTTT
cdr3_aa: CASSFLAGATDTQYF

v_call: TRBV19
d_call: TRBD2
j_call: TRBJ2-3
clone_size: once
cdr3_nt: TGTGCCAGTAGTACCCTAGAGGTACTAGCGGGGGACACAGATACGCAGTATTTT
cdr3_aa: CASSTLEVLAGDTDTQYF

v_call: TRBV27
d_call: .
j_call: TRBJ2-7
clone_size: .
cdr3_nt: TGTGCCAGCAGTTTTGGAGCGGGCCCTACCTACGAGCAGTACTTC
cdr3_aa: CASSFGAGPTYEQYF

v_call: TRBV28
d_call: .
j_call: TRBJ2-1
clone_size: .
cdr3_nt: TGTGCCAGCAGTACAGGGGGCGGGGGGAATGAGCAGTTCTTC
cdr3_aa: CASSTGGGGNEQFF

v_call: TRBV5-1
d_call: TRBD2
j_call: TRBJ2-1
clone_size: .
cdr3_nt: TGCGCCAGCAGTTTTAGCGGGAGTTCCTACAATGAGCAGTTCTTC
cdr3_aa: CASSFSGSSYNEQFF

v_call: TRBV27
d_call: TRBD1
j_call: TRBJ2-7
clone_size: .
cdr3_nt: TGTGCCAGCAGTCTACAGACAGGGCTCGAGCAGTACTTC
cdr3_aa: CASSLQTGLEQYF

v_call: TRBV27
d_call: TRBD1
j_call: TRBJ2-7
clone_size: .
cdr3_nt: TGTGCCAGCAGTTTCGGGACAGGGTCCTACGAGCAGTACTTC
cdr3_aa: CASSFGTGSYEQYF

v_call: TRBV27
d_call: .
j_call: TRBJ1-4
clone_size: .
cdr3_nt: TGTGCCAGCAGTTTATGGGGGGCAACTAATGAAAAACTGTTTTTT
cdr3_aa: CASSLWGATNEKLFF

v_call: TRBV6-4
d_call: .
j_call: TRBJ2-3
clone_size: few
cdr3_nt: TGTGCCAGCAGTGAGCGGATCACAGATACGCAGTATTTT
cdr3_aa: CASSERITDTQYF

v_call: TRBV7-3
d_call: .
j_call: TRBJ2-1
clone_size: .
cdr3_nt: TGTGCCAGCAGCATAGGGGCAGGGGGGAATGAGCAGTTCTTC
cdr3_aa: CASSIGAGGNEQFF

v_call: TRBV5-8
d_call: TRBD1
j_call: TRBJ2-7
clone_size: .
cdr3_nt: TGTGCCAGCAGCATACCGACAGGGGGCTACGAGCAGTACTTC
cdr3_aa: CASSIPTGGYEQYF